This T cell receptor (beta chain) was profiled in a study of PD-1 blockade in classical Hodgkin lymphoma. In germline, CDR1 is GTSNPN, CDR2 SVGIG (reference sequence). The length of the CDR3 is 13 residues. V lost 0 bases and J lost 6; bases outside the gene matches: 4. Time point in this sample: cycle 4 day 1 (C4D1), after 6 weeks of nivolumab. Relapse after autologous stem cell transplantation occurred in every patient, and brentuximab vedotin exposure varied. Progressive disease, partial response or complete response was each patient's best response. To note about this clone: Its specificity is unknown.

Overall study findings and caveats: When set against healthy donors, newly diagnosed patients were reported to show lower baseline TCR diversity.

Libraries were prepared by immunoSEQ multiplex PCR; TCRdb keeps only in-frame clonotypes and omits some of them. The table lists tens of thousands of clones, nearly 80% of them singletons, with under 20% in the top ten. The sequencing here drew on peripheral blood mononuclear cells (PBMCs), taken before the fourth cycle of nivolumab. The TCR sequence derives from a human donor with classical Hodgkin lymphoma. The chain combines TRBV30 with TRBJ2-7; 8 nucleotides match TRBD1. The CDR3 sequence is CAWSVIRGLEQYF. The CDR3 coding sequence is TGTGCCTGGAGTGTAATCAGGGGGCTCGAGCAGTACTTC. The whole variable domain, remainder taken from reference TRBV30 and TRBJ2-7, is SQTIHQWPATLVQPVGSPLSLECTVEGTSNPNLYWYRQAAGRGLQLLFYSVGIGQISSEVPQNLSASRPQDRQFILSSKKLLLSDSGFYLCAWSVIRGLEQYFGPGTRLTVT.